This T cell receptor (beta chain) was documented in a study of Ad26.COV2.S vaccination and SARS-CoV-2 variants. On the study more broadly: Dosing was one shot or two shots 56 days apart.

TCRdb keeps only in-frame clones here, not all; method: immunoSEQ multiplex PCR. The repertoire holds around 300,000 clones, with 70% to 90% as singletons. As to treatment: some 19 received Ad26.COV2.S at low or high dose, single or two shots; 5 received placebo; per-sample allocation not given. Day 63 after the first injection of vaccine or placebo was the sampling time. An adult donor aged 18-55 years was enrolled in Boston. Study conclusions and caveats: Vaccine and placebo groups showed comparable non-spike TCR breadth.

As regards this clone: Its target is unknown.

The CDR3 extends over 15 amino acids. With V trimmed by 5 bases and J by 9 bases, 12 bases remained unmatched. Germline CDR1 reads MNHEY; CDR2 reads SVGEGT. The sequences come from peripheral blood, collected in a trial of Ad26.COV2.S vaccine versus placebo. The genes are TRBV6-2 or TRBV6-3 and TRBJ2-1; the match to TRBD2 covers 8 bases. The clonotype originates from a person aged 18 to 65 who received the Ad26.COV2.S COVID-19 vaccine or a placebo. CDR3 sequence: CASSVIEGLVTEQFF. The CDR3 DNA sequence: TGTGCCAGCAGTGTGATCGAGGGACTAGTAACTGAGCAGTTCTTC.